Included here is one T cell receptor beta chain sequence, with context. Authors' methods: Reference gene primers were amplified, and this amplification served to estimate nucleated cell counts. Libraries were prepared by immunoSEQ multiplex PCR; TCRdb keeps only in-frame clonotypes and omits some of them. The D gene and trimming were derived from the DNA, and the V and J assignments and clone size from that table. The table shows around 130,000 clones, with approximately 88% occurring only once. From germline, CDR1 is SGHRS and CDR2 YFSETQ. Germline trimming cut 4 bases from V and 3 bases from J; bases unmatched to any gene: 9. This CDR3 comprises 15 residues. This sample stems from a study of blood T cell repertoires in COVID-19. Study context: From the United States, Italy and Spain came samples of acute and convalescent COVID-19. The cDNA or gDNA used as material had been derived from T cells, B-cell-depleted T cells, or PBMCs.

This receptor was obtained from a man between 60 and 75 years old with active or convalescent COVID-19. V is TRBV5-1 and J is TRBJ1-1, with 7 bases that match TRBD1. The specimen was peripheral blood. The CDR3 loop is CASSPNRGEDTEAFF. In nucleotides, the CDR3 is TGCGCCAGCAGCCCCAACAGGGGAGAGGACACTGAAGCTTTCTTT.